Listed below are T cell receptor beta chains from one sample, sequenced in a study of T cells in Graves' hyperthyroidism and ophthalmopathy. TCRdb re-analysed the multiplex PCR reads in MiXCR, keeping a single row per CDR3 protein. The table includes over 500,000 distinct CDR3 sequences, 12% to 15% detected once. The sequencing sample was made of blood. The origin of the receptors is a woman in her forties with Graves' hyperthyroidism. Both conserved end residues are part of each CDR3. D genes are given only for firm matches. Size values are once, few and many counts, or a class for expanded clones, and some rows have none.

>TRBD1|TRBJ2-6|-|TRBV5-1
TGCGCCAGCAGCCTCAACCGACCGGGACAGCTCTCCTCTGGGGCCAACGTCCTGACTTTC
CASSLNRPGQLSSGANVLTF
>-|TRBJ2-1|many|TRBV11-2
TGTGCCAGCAGCTTATTTACAGCGTCCTACAATGAGCAGTTCTTC
CASSLFTASYNEQFF
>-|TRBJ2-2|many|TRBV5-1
TGCGCCAGCAGCTTGGAAGTTATGGGCACCGGGGAGCTGTTTTTT
CASSLEVMGTGELFF
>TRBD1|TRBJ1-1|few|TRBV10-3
TGTGCCATCAGGCGGACAGGGGAGAACACTGAAGCTTTCTTT
CAIRRTGENTEAFF
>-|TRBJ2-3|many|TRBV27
TGTGCCAGCTCATGGGGGCAGGGAGCAGATACGCAGTATTTT
CASSWGQGADTQYF
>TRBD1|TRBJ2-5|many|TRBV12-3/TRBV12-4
TGTGCCAGCAGTTCGTCGACAGGGGCAGAGACCCAGTACTTC
CASSSSTGAETQYF
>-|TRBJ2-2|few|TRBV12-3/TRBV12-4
TGTGCCAGCAGTTTATATCCGCCCCCAGCCACCGGGGAGCTGTTTTTT
CASSLYPPPATGELFF
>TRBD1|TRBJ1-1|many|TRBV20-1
TGCAGTGCCAGGGCACAGGGGGCTACTGAAGCTTTCTTT
CSARAQGATEAFF
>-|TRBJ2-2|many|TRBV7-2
TGTGCCAGCAGCTTCAGGGGGGCGAACACCGGGGAGCTGTTTTTT
CASSFRGANTGELFF
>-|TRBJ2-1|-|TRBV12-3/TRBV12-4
TGTGCCAGCACCCCGTGGCGGTTCAATGAGCAGTTCTTC
CASTPWRFNEQFF
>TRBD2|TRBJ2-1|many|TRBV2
TGTGCCAGCATCCCACTAGCGGGAGAAAGGAATGAGCAGTTCTTC
CASIPLAGERNEQFF
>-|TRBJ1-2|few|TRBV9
TGTGCCAGCAGCGTAGTCCCCGAGACCAACTATGGCTACACCTTC
CASSVVPETNYGYTF
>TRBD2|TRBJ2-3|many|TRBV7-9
TGTGCCAGCAGCTTAGGGATAGCGGGAGAGAGCACAGATACGCAGTATTTT
CASSLGIAGESTDTQYF
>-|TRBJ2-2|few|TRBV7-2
TGTGCCAGCACCCCGGGGCAGGGGTTAGGGAACGGGGAGCTGTTTTTT
CASTPGQGLGNGELFF
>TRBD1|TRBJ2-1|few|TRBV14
TGTGCCAGCAGCCAAGATCCGACAGGGCAAAATGAGCAGTTCTTC
CASSQDPTGQNEQFF
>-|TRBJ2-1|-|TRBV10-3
TGTGCCATCAGTGAACGCGAAGGGCGGATCGATGAGCAGTTCTTC
CAISEREGRIDEQFF
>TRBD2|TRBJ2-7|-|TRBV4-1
TGCGCCAGCAGCCAGCCCTCACTAGCGGGGGGCCGCAACGAGCAGTACTTC
CASSQPSLAGGRNEQYF
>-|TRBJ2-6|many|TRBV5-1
TGCGCCAGCAGCCTGGGGGCAGTCTTGCTTGGGGCCAACGTCCTGACTTTC
CASSLGAVLLGANVLTF
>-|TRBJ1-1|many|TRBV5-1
TGCGCCAGCAGCTTGGCCATAACGGAGGAAGCTTTCTTT
CASSLAITEEAFF
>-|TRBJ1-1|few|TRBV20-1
TGCAGTGCCCCTCCTCCCAGCAGGCTATACCTCACTGAAGCTTTCTTT
CSAPPPSRLYLTEAFF
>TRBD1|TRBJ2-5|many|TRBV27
TGTGCCAGCAGTTTATCTGGGACAGGGGCTTGGGAGACCCAGTACTTC
CASSLSGTGAWETQYF
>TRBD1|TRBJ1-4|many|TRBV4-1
TGCGCCAGCAGCCAAGATGGGACAGGGCGAGAAAAACTGTTTTTT
CASSQDGTGREKLFF
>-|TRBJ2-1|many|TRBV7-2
TGTGCCAGCAGCCCGGGCCTACTAGGGCAGTTCTTC
CASSPGLLGQFF
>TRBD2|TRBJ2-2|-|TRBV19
TGTGCCAGTAGTATTGTTAGCGGGAGGTTTTACACCGGGGAGCTGTTTTTT
CASSIVSGRFYTGELFF
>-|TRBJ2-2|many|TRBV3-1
TGTGCCAGCAGCCAAGATCACACAGCCTTTTTT
CASSQDHTAFF
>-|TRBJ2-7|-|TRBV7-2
TGTGCCAGCAGCCCCACCTCCTGGAGCTCCTACGAGCAGTACTTC
CASSPTSWSSYEQYF
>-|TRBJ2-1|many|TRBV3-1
TGTGCCAGCAGCCATGAGAGGCATGAGCAGTTCTTC
CASSHERHEQFF